The sequence of this TCR beta chain was determined in a study of blood T cell repertoires in COVID-19. The wider study: COVID-19 samples collected from the United States, Italy and Spain covered acute and convalescent phases.

The study recruited people aged roughly 18 to 100 years across 20 to 30 US areas. Assignments of participants to cohorts depended upon their own reported clinical history. This CDR3 is 16 amino acids long. Per the germline V gene, CDR1 is SGHTA and CDR2 is FQGNSA. Trimming took off 5 bases at V and 7 bases at J, with 21 bases between the two ends. In the study's own analysis: Estimates of nucleated cell counts were drawn from the amplification of reference gene primers. Repertoires were generated with immunoSEQ multiplex PCR, while TCRdb's copy carries only in-frame clones and drops some. V, J and clone size are those of that table, while D and trimming were read from the DNA. This sample has over 110,000 clones, with about 87% found just once.

The clonotype originates from a middle-aged man in a cohort exposed to, infected with or recovered from COVID-19 (not recorded which). The sequenced material came from PBMCs or T cells enriched from blood (not recorded which). J is TRBJ1-5 and V is TRBV7-2; perhaps TRBD1 as D (5 bases). CDR3 loop: CASSLGSGDGKQPQHF. The CDR3 DNA is TGTGCCAGCAGCCTTGGTTCGGGGGATGGTAAGCAGCCCCAGCATTTT.